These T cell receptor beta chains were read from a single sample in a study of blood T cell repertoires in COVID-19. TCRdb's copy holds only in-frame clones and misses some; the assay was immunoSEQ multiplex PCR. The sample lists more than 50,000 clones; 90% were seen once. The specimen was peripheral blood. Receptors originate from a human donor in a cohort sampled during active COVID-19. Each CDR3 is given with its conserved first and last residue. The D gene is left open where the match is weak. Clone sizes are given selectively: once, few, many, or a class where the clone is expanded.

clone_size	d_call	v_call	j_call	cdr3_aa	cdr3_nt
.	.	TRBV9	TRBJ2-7	CASSVDGSTYEQYF	TGTGCCAGCAGCGTAGACGGGAGTACCTACGAGCAGTACTTC
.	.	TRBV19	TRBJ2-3	CASTAFGESSTDTQYF	TGTGCCAGTACGGCTTTCGGAGAGTCTAGCACAGATACGCAGTATTTT
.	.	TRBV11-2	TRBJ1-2	CASSPSGFGYTF	TGTGCCAGCAGCCCCTCGGGGTTCGGCTACACCTTC
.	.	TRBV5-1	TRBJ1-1	CASSLERRGEAFF	TGCGCCAGCAGCTTGGAAAGGAGAGGTGAAGCTTTCTTT
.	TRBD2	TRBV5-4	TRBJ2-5	CASSLGRGGETQYF	TGTGCCAGCAGCTTAGGCCGGGGGGGGGAGACCCAGTACTTC
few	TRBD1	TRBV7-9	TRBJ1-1	CASSFWRGRLDTEAFF	TGTGCCAGCAGCTTCTGGAGGGGGCGTTTGGACACTGAAGCTTTCTTT
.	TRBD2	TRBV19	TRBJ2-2	CASSTIRLAGGKNTGELFF	TGTGCCAGTAGTACGATTAGACTAGCGGGGGGTAAGAACACCGGGGAGCTGTTTTTT
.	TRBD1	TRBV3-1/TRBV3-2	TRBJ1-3	CASSGGSGNTIYF	TGTGCCAGCTCAGGGGGCTCTGGAAACACCATATATTTT
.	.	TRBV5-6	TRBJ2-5	CASSLDVREETQYF	TGTGCCAGCAGCTTGGACGTCCGGGAAGAGACCCAGTACTTC
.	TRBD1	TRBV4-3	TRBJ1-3	CASSQDLDRLTGNTIYF	TGCGCCAGCAGCCAGGACTTGGACAGGCTTACTGGAAACACCATATATTTT
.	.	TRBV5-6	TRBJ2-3	CASSLLEADTQYF	TGTGCCAGCAGCTTGTTGGAGGCAGATACGCAGTATTTT
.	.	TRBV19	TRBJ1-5	CASSIGALDYSNQPQHF	TGTGCCAGTAGTATTGGGGCCTTGGACTACAGCAATCAGCCCCAGCATTTT
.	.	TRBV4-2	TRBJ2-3	CASSRTSRSTDTQYF	TGTGCCAGCAGCCGAACTAGCCGAAGCACAGATACGCAGTATTTT
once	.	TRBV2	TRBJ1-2	CASSEFRAALWGYTF	TGTGCCAGCAGTGAATTTCGCGCTGCCCTTTGGGGCTACACCTTC
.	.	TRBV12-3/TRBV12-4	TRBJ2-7	CASSLKTGRYF	TGTGCCAGCAGTTTAAAGACAGGAAGGTACTTC
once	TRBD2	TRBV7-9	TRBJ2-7	CASSTTSGRESYEQYF	TGTGCCAGCAGCACGACTAGCGGGAGGGAATCCTACGAGCAGTACTTC
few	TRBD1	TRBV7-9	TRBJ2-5	CASSQRGLGIETQYF	TGTGCCAGCAGCCAAAGGGGGCTTGGGATAGAGACCCAGTACTTC
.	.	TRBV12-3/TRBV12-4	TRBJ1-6	CASSASGSPLHF	TGTGCCAGCAGTGCCAGCGGGTCACCCCTCCACTTT
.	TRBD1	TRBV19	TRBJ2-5	CASSNPGGQETQYF	TGTGCCAGTAGTAATCCAGGGGGCCAAGAGACCCAGTACTTC
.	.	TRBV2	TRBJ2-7	CASNLRDHSPYEQYF	TGTGCCAGCAACTTGCGGGACCACTCTCCGTACGAGCAGTACTTC
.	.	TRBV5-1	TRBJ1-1	CASSFGRGTEAFF	TGCGCCAGCAGCTTTGGACGGGGGACTGAAGCTTTCTTT
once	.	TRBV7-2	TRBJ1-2	CASSQQQGTTYGYTF	TGTGCCAGCAGTCAGCAACAGGGTACGACCTATGGCTACACCTTC
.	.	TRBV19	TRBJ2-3	CASSWTGLSTDTQYF	TGTGCCAGTAGTTGGACGGGACTTAGCACAGATACGCAGTATTTT
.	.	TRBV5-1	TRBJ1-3	CASSLRGDTGNTIYF	TGCGCCAGCAGCCTGAGGGGTGATACAGGGAACACCATATATTTT
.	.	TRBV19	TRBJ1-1	CASSISRAGTEAFF	TGTGCCAGTAGTATCTCCAGGGCAGGCACTGAAGCTTTCTTT
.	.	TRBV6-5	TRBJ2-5	CATNHRGQQETQYF	TGTGCCACAAACCACCGCGGACAGCAAGAGACCCAGTACTTC
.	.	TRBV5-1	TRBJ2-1	CASSLIPSNEQFF	TGCGCCAGCAGCTTGATACCTAGCAATGAGCAGTTCTTC
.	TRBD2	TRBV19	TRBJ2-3	CASSIQREAADTQYF	TGTGCCAGTAGTATACAGCGGGAGGCCGCAGATACGCAGTATTTT
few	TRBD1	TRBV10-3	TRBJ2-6	CATTGTVSSGANVLTF	TGTGCCACGACCGGGACAGTAAGCTCTGGGGCCAACGTCCTGACTTTC
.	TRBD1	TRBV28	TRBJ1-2	CASWPMRTGGGYTF	TGTGCCAGTTGGCCAATGAGGACAGGGGGTGGCTACACCTTC
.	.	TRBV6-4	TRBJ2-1	CASSDLLGGNEQFF	TGTGCCAGCAGTGACTTACTCGGCGGCAATGAGCAGTTCTTC
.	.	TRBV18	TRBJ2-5	CASSPTGSTGETQYF	TGTGCCAGCTCACCAACCGGATCGACAGGCGAGACCCAGTACTTC
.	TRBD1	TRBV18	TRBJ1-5	CASSPRGGQGNQPQHF	TGTGCCAGCTCACCACGCGGGGGACAGGGAAATCAGCCCCAGCATTTT
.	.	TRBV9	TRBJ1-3	CASSVSTARKGNTIYF	TGTGCCAGCAGCGTCTCGACAGCTAGGAAGGGAAACACCATATATTTT
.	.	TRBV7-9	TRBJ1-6	CASSEEGGDNSPLHF	TGTGCCAGCAGCGAGGAAGGCGGGGATAATTCACCCCTCCACTTT
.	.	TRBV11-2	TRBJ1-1	CASSSTQANTEAFF	TGTGCCAGCAGCTCAACTCAGGCGAACACTGAAGCTTTCTTT
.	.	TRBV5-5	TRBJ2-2	CASSIPGGTGELFF	TGTGCCAGCAGCATACCTGGGGGGACCGGGGAGCTGTTTTTT
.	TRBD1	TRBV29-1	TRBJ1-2	CSVPTGQGSNGYTF	TGCAGCGTACCCACTGGACAGGGGAGTAATGGCTACACCTTC
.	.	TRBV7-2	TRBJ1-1	CASSFDILEPNTEAFF	TGTGCCAGCAGCTTTGACATTCTTGAACCGAACACTGAAGCTTTCTTT
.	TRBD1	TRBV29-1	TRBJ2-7	CSVEVLSRGYYYEQYF	TGCAGCGTTGAAGTTTTATCCAGGGGGTATTACTACGAGCAGTACTTC
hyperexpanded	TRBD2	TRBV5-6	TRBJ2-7	CASSQLAATYEQYF	TGTGCCAGCAGCCAACTAGCGGCTACCTACGAGCAGTACTTC
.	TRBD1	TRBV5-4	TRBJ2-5	CASSRTGTEETQYF	TGTGCCAGCAGCAGGACCGGGACAGAAGAGACCCAGTACTTC
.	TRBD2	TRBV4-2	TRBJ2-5	CASSQWTSRETQYF	TGTGCCAGCAGCCAATGGACTAGCCGGGAGACCCAGTACTTC
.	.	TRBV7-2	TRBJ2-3	CASSPTLWGETISDTQYF	TGTGCCAGCAGCCCCACCCTCTGGGGGGAGACTATCTCAGATACGCAGTATTTT
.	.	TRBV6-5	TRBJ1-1	CASRRQNTEAFF	TGTGCCAGCAGAAGACAGAACACTGAAGCTTTCTTT
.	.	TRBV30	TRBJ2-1	CAWSVLQYNEQFF	TGTGCCTGGAGTGTTCTGCAGTACAATGAGCAGTTCTTC
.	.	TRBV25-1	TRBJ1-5	CASSETGRGHNQPQHF	TGTGCCAGCAGTGAAACAGGTAGGGGCCACAATCAGCCCCAGCATTTT
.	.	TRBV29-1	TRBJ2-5	CSVEESGQQETQYF	TGCAGCGTTGAAGAATCAGGACAGCAAGAGACCCAGTACTTC
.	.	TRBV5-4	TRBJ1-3	CASSRRDFGNTIYF	TGTGCCAGCAGCCGAAGGGACTTTGGAAACACCATATATTTT
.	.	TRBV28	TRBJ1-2	CATGNYGYTF	TGTGCCACGGGGAACTATGGCTACACCTTC
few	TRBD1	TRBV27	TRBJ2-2	CASSPTGSRGELFF	TGTGCCAGCAGCCCGACAGGGTCAAGGGGGGAGCTGTTTTTT
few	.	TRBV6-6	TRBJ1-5	CASSYGQSQPQHF	TGTGCCAGCAGTTACGGGCAAAGTCAGCCCCAGCATTTT
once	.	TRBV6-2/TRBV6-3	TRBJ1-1	CASSPINGVAFF	TGTGCCAGCAGTCCCATAAACGGAGTAGCTTTCTTT
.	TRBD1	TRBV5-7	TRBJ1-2	CASSLSLRQGSYGYTF	TGTGCCAGCAGCTTGTCCCTAAGACAGGGATCATACGGCTACACCTTC
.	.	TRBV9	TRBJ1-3	CASSPPFLPSGNTIYF	TGTGCCAGCAGTCCACCGTTTCTACCCTCTGGAAACACCATATATTTT
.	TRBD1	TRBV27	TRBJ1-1	CASSSTGTGVPEAFF	TGTGCCAGCAGTTCTACCGGGACAGGGGTCCCTGAAGCTTTCTTT
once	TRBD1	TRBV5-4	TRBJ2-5	CASSSPGTGSPYQETQYF	TGTGCCAGCAGCTCACCCGGGACAGGGTCCCCGTACCAAGAGACCCAGTACTTC